A single sample gave rise to the 10 T cell receptor beta chains below, sequenced in a study of cytomegalovirus exposure and HLA in healthy donors. PCR used 60 Vbeta primers and 13 Jbeta primers. Clones were sequenced by immunoSEQ multiplex PCR, and TCRdb holds only the in-frame ones, with some missing. The sample holds 95,000 to 150,000 clones, about three quarters seen once. What was sequenced was PBMCs. The receptor source for this set is a man between 45 and 60 years old in good health and CMV-seronegative.

This clone is labeled as medium-sized. The chain joins TRBV5-4 to TRBJ2-2; 8 bases fit TRBD1. V was pared by 1 base and J by 4 bases, with 9 bases of the junction left unmatched. This CDR3 has 17 amino acids. In germline, CDR1 is SGHNT, CDR2 YYREEE (reference sequence). The CDR3: CASSLYRGAGGTGELFF. In DNA form, the CDR3 reads TGTGCCAGCAGCTTGTACAGGGGGGCCGGGGGCACCGGGGAGCTGTTTTTT.

The chain uses TRBV19 and TRBJ2-3, with D possibly being TRBD1 (5 bases). Trimming cost V 5 bases and J 2 bases, with 8 bases left between them. The CDR3 length is 13 residues. Germline CDR1 and CDR2: LNHDA and SQIVND (reference sequence). The chain's CDR3 is CASSPGFTDTQYF. CDR3 DNA: TGTGCCAGTAGTCCAGGGTTCACAGATACGCAGTATTTT.

This rearrangement joins TRBV2 to TRBJ1-6; 10 bases match TRBD1. V lost 2 bases, J lost 8 bases, and 3 bases stayed unmatched. The germline gives CDR1 SNHLY, CDR2 FYNNEI. The CDR3 loop spans 15 amino acids. CDR3 amino acids: CASSERGTGDSPLHF. CDR3 nucleotides: TGTGCCAGCAGTGAACGCGGGACAGGGGATTCACCCCTCCACTTT.

This chain links TRBV2 with TRBJ2-1, with D unclear. From germline, CDR1 is SNHLY and CDR2 FYNNEI. V was shortened by 1 base and J by 9 bases, with 16 bases between the two germline ends. The CDR3 totals 15 residues. The CDR3 sequence: CASSEEAGISGEQFF. The DNA of the CDR3 is TGTGCCAGCAGTGAAGAGGCCGGCATCTCAGGTGAGCAGTTCTTC.

This clone was counted a few times. The CDR3 protein is CASSSGWGSYNEQFF. The CDR3 DNA follows: TGCGCCAGCAGCTCAGGGTGGGGCTCCTACAATGAGCAGTTCTTC. The V and J genes are TRBV5-1 and TRBJ2-1; D perhaps matches TRBD1 (5 bases). The germline V gene has CDR1 SGHRS and CDR2 YFSETQ. Trimming stripped 3 bases from V and 0 bases from J, with 10 bases between. The CDR3 covers 15 residues.

This clone was seen only a few times. The chain is built from TRBV6-1 and TRBJ1-1; TRBD1 matches 7 bases. CDR1 MNHNS and CDR2 SASEGT come from the germline V gene. Losses at the gene ends were 7 bases for V and 0 bases for J; bases not matched to a gene: 8. The CDR3 has 15 residues. CDR3 bases: TGTGCCAGCACCCCTGTGGGACAGATGAACACTGAAGCTTTCTTT. Its protein is CASTPVGQMNTEAFF.

The chain is built from TRBV5-1 and TRBJ1-2, with 7 bases matching TRBD1. Losses at the gene ends were 0 bases for V and 7 bases for J; bases not matched to a gene: 9. This CDR3 is 15 amino acids long. CDR1 and CDR2 (germline): SGHRS, YFSETQ. The chain's CDR3 is CASSLVGRTGVGYTF. CDR3 DNA: TGCGCCAGCAGCTTGGTGGGGCGTACAGGGGTTGGCTACACCTTC.

V and J are TRBV5-4 and TRBJ1-3; 7 bases align to TRBD1. The J segment lost 0 bases and the V segment lost 4 bases, leaving 10 bases of the junction unmatched. The CDR3 contains 17 residues. Per the germline V gene, CDR1 is SGHNT and CDR2 is YYREEE (reference sequence). The DNA of the CDR3 is TGTGCCAGCAGCGGGAAGATTACAGGGGACTCTGGAAACACCATATATTTT. Protein sequence: CASSGKITGDSGNTIYF.

The chain is built from TRBV6-5 and TRBJ1-1, with D perhaps TRBD1 (5 bases). The CDR3 spans 14 residues. V was pared by 5 bases and J by 1 base, with 11 bases between. The germline CDR1 and CDR2 sequences are MNHEY and SVGAGI. The CDR3 protein is CASSASGPNTEAFF. DNA for the CDR3: TGTGCCAGCAGTGCCTCAGGGCCGAACACTGAAGCTTTCTTT.

The genes are TRBV9 and TRBJ2-1, with TRBD1 as a possible D gene (7 bases). Trimming shortened V by 4 bases and J by 7 bases, and 18 bases separated the two germline ends. CDR3 length: 15 residues. Germline lookup yields CDR1 SGDLS and CDR2 YYNGEE. CDR3 protein: CASSTAGQKTNEQFF. CDR3 coding DNA: TGTGCCAGCAGCACCGCGGGACAGAAGACTAATGAGCAGTTCTTC.